This paragraph reports one TCR beta chain. Its antigen remains unidentified. This sample was taken from a study of PD-1 blockade in classical Hodgkin lymphoma. Study in general: The patients were dosed with nivolumab 3 mg/kg, infused intravenously every 2 weeks. Study-level points and caveats: With CD4+ cells, TCR diversity rose significantly by C4D1, but not with CD8+ cells. In newly diagnosed patients, baseline TCR diversity was reportedly below that of healthy donors.

The V end was cut by 6 bases, the J end by 8 bases, with 14 bases between. CDR1 is LGHNA and CDR2 is YSLEER in the germline V gene. This CDR3 is built from 13 residues. Every patient relapsed after autologous stem cell transplantation, and brentuximab vedotin exposure varied. Best responses included complete response and partial response; otherwise, the best response was progressive disease. Only in-frame clones appear in the TCRdb table, and some are missing; sequencing was by immunoSEQ multiplex PCR. Altogether about 19,000 clones are present, roughly 80% being singletons, with the ten largest covering approximately 6%.

This TCR was sampled from a human donor with classical Hodgkin lymphoma. The genes are TRBV4-3 and TRBJ2-4; a weak D match, TRBD1 (5 bases). This sample comprised peripheral blood mononuclear cells (PBMCs), obtained at baseline. In nucleotides, the CDR3 is TGCGCCAGCAGTCGTACAGGAGAGGACATTCAGTACTTC. Its protein is CASSRTGEDIQYF.